Shown below are 5 T cell receptor beta chains from a single sample sequenced in a study of T cell responses to AZD1222 COVID-19 vaccine. Sequenced by immunoSEQ multiplex PCR; TCRdb stores in-frame clones only, minus some. The repertoire consists of about 160,000 clones, with more than 70% occurring once and the leading ten covering more than 5.5%. The material was peripheral blood, obtained on day 0 of AZD1222 vaccination. Source of these receptors: an adult in good health.

The rearrangement uses TRBV2 and TRBJ2-1; 10 positions agree with TRBD2. In germline, CDR1 is SNHLY, CDR2 FYNNEI. J gave up 6 bases and V 6 bases, and 8 bases lay outside the gene matches. The CDR3 covers 15 residues. The CDR3 reads CASRAGLADGNEQFF. The CDR3 nucleotides are TGTGCCAGCAGGGCCGGACTAGCGGATGGCAATGAGCAGTTCTTC.

The rearrangement uses TRBV9 and TRBJ1-2; possibly TRBD1 for D (6 bases). V was trimmed by 3 bases and J by 2 bases, leaving 11 bases between them. The CDR3 loop spans 14 amino acids. Germline V gene sequence: CDR1 SGDLS, CDR2 YYNGEE. CDR3 sequence: CASSGGRVNYGYTF. DNA for the CDR3: TGTGCCAGCAGCGGGGGGCGCGTAAACTATGGCTACACCTTC. Combining the CDR3 with reference TRBV9 and TRBJ1-2 gives the whole variable domain DSGVTQTPKHLITATGQRVTLRCSPRSGDLSVYWYQQSLDQGLQFLIQYYNGEERAKGNILERFSAQQFPDLHSELNLSSLELGDSALYFCASSGGRVNYGYTFGSGTRLTVV.

A word on this clone: This sample includes further DNA sequences coding for the same CDR3. V and J are TRBV24-1 and TRBJ2-5; D not certain. The length of the CDR3 is 15 residues. CDR1 is KGHDR and CDR2 is SFDVKD in the germline V gene. Trimming removed 3 bases at V and 5 bases at J, with 15 bases between. The CDR3 protein is CATSDPGPGQETQYF. The CDR3, as DNA: TGTGCCACCAGTGATCCCGGGCCCGGCCAGGAGACCCAGTACTTC.

The chain has TRBV7-9 and TRBJ2-7; TRBD1 agrees at 8 bases. The CDR3 length is 15 residues. V dropped 2 bases and J dropped 4; count of bases not matched to a gene: 7. The V gene's germline CDR1 is SEHNR and CDR2 FQNEAQ (reference sequence). The CDR3 nucleotides read TGTGCCAGCAGCTTAATTGACAGGGGACATTACGAGCAGTACTTC. Its translation is CASSLIDRGHYEQYF.

V usage is TRBV28 and J usage is TRBJ1-1; 8 positions agree with TRBD1. CDR1 and CDR2 from the germline V gene are MDHEN and SYDVKM. CDR3 length: 13 amino acids. V shed 4 bases and J 7 bases; nucleotides not matched to a gene: 5. Here the CDR3 reads CASSSGQDLEAFF. CDR3 DNA: TGTGCCAGCAGTTCGGGACAGGACCTTGAAGCTTTCTTT.